This TCR beta chain was identified during a study of cytomegalovirus exposure and HLA in healthy donors. The primer mix had 60 Vbeta and 13 Jbeta primers. Produced via immunoSEQ multiplex PCR; TCRdb's table is partial and in-frame only. The repertoire holds 150,000 to 200,000 clones, with around 85% as singletons. Remarks on this clone: The antigen remains unidentified.

The V segment lost 3 bases and the J segment 8 bases; nucleotides outside the gene matches: 7. Germline V gives CDR1 SEHNR, CDR2 FQNEAQ (reference sequence). The CDR3 runs to 15 residues. Notes on the study in general: Rarity held for most TCR sequences, but there were some public TCRs that occurred in many donors. For TCR beta chains, V- and J-gene trimming was later linked to a missense DCLRE1C variant. Available immune exposure information was restricted to CMV serostatus only.

The gene calls are TRBV7-9 and TRBJ2-1; TRBD2 matches at 10 bases. Sequencing input: PBMCs. The sequence was obtained from a man over 45 in good health and CMV-seropositive. CDR3: CASSFRLAGVDEQFF. CDR3 nucleotide sequence: TGTGCCAGCAGCTTTCGGCTAGCGGGAGTGGATGAGCAGTTCTTC.